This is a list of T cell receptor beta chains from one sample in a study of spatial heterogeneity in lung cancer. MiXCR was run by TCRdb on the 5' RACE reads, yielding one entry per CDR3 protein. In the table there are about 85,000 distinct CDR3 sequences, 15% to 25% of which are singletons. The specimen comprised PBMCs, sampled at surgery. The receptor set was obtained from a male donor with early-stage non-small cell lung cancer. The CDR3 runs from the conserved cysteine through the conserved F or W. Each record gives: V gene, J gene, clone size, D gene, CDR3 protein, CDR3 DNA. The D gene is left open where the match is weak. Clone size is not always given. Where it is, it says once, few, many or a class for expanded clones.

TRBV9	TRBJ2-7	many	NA	CASSVATGADEQYF	TGTGCCAGCAGCGTAGCTACCGGGGCGGACGAGCAGTACTTC
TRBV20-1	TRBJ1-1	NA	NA	CSAKRGSRAEAFF	TGCAGTGCTAAACGAGGGTCGCGGGCTGAAGCTTTCTTT
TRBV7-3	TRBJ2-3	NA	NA	CASSPSRGKDTQYF	TGTGCCAGCAGCCCGAGTAGGGGAAAAGATACGCAGTATTTT
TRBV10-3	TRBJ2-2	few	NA	CAISERLAPNTGELFF	TGTGCCATCAGTGAGCGTCTAGCGCCGAACACCGGGGAGCTGTTTTTT
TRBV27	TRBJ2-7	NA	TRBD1	CASSLRPGQGGGEQYF	TGTGCCAGCAGCCTTCGCCCGGGACAGGGTGGGGGAGAGCAGTACTTC
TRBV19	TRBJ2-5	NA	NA	CASSGSPRVTKETQYF	TGTGCCAGTAGTGGGTCACCCAGGGTAACCAAGGAGACCCAGTACTTC
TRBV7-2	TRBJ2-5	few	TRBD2	CASSPSSGRDATQYF	TGTGCCAGCAGCCCGTCTAGCGGGAGGGACGCGACCCAGTACTTC
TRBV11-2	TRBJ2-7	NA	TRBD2	CASSRPLTSGREGEQYF	TGTGCCAGCAGCCGCCCCCTGACTAGCGGGAGAGAAGGGGAGCAGTACTTC
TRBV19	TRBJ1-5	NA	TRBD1	CASTFHRDRRSNQPQHF	TGTGCCAGTACCTTTCACCGGGACAGGCGTAGCAATCAGCCCCAGCATTTT
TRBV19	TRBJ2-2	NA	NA	CASNQRFDTGELFF	TGTGCCAGTAATCAACGGTTCGACACCGGGGAGCTGTTTTTT
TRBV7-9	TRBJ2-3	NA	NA	CASSLDRDRTDTQYF	TGTGCCAGCAGCTTAGACAGGGACCGCACAGATACGCAGTATTTT
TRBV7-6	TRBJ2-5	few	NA	CASSYHPSEAQYF	TGTGCCAGCAGCTACCACCCCTCGGAGGCCCAGTACTTC
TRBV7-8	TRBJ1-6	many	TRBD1	CASSTRQGQSPLHF	TGTGCCAGCAGCACCCGACAGGGGCAATCACCCCTCCACTTT
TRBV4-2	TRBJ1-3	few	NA	CASSQDWKGLTGNTIYF	TGTGCCAGCAGCCAAGATTGGAAGGGGCTCACTGGAAACACCATATATTTT
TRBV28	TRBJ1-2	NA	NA	CASSLGQAYGYTF	TGTGCCAGCAGTTTAGGCCAGGCCTATGGCTACACCTTC
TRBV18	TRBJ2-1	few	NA	CASSPPAEGEQFF	TGTGCCAGCTCACCCCCGGCCGAAGGCGAGCAGTTCTTC
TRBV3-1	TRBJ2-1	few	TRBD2	CASSQGLAGSSYNEQFF	TGTGCCAGCAGCCAAGGACTAGCGGGGAGCTCCTACAATGAGCAGTTCTTC
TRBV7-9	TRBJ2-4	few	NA	CASSSTLKAKNIQYF	TGTGCCAGCAGCTCCACACTGAAAGCCAAAAACATTCAGTACTTC
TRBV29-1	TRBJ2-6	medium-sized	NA	CSVESGANVLTF	TGCAGCGTTGAAAGTGGGGCCAACGTCCTGACTTTC
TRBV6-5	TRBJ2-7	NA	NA	CASRGYNQEYEQYF	TGTGCCAGCAGGGGGTACAACCAAGAGTACGAGCAGTACTTC
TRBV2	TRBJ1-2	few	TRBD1	CASSPLGTGAIGGYTF	TGTGCCAGCAGCCCCCTGGGGACAGGGGCCATTGGTGGCTACACCTTC
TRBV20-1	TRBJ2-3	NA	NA	CSARGDDRTDTQYF	TGCAGTGCTAGGGGGGACGACCGTACAGATACGCAGTATTTT
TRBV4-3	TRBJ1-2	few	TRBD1	CASSQGQRNYGYTF	TGCGCCAGCAGCCAGGGACAGAGGAACTATGGCTACACCTTC
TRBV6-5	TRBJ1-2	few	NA	CASSFLQGNYGYTF	TGTGCCAGCAGTTTCCTACAGGGAAACTATGGCTACACCTTC
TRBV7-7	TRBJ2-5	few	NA	CASADQQETQYF	TGTGCTAGCGCAGACCAGCAGGAGACCCAGTACTTC
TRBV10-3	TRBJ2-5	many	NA	CAISAQLDHQETQYF	TGTGCCATCAGCGCCCAGTTGGACCACCAAGAGACCCAGTACTTC
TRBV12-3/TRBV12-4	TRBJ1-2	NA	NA	CASSLGYGYTF	TGTGCCAGCAGCCTTGGATATGGCTACACCTTC
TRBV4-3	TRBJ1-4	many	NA	CASSHGGVAEKLFF	TGCGCCAGCAGCCACGGGGGCGTTGCGGAAAAACTGTTTTTT
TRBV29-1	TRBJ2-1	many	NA	CSVAGSAESYNEQFF	TGCAGCGTTGCGGGTAGCGCCGAGTCCTACAATGAGCAGTTCTTC
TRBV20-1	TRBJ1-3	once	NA	CSARASRGSGNTIYF	TGCAGTGCTAGAGCTTCCAGGGGTTCTGGAAACACCATATATTTT
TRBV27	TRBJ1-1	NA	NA	CASSSRRDETEAFF	TGTGCCAGCAGTTCCCGACGCGACGAAACTGAAGCTTTCTTT
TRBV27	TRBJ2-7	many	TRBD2	CASSLSGGPSYEQYF	TGTGCCAGCAGTCTGTCGGGGGGGCCCTCCTACGAGCAGTACTTC
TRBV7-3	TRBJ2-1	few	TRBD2	CASSRGGTSATDEQFF	TGTGCCAGCAGCAGAGGGGGGACTAGCGCCACGGATGAGCAGTTCTTC
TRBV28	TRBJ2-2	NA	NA	CAKPRELFF	TGTGCCAAACCCCGGGAGCTGTTTTTT